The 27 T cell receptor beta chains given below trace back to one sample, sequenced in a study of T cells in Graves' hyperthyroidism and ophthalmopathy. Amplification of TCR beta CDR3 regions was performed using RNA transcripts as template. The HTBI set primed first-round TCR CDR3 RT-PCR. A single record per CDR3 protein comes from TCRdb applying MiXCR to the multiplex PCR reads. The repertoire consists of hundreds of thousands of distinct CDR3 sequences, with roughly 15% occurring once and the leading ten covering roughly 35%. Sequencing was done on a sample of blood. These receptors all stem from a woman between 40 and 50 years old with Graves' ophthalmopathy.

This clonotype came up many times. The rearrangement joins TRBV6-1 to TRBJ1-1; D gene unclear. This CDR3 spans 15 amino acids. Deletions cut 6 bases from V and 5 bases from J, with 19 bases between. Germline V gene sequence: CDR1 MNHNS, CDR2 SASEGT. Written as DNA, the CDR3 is TGTGCCAGCAGAGCCCCTCTGCCGAGAAGGACTGAAGCTTTCTTT. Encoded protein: CASRAPLPRRTEAFF.

CDR3 amino acids: CASSLEGQGYGELFF. The CDR3 DNA follows: TGCGCCAGCAGCTTGGAGGGACAGGGTTACGGGGAGCTGTTTTTT. The chain is built from TRBV5-1 and TRBJ2-2; 9 positions agree with TRBD1. Germline V gene sequence: CDR1 SGHRS, CDR2 YFSETQ. V lost 0 bases, J lost 7 bases, and 4 bases stayed unmatched. This CDR3 is built from 15 residues.

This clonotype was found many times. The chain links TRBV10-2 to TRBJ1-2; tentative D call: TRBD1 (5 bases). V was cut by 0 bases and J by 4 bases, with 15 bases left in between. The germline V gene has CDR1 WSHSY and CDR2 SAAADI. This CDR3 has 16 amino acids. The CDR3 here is CASSESSLGGGYGYTF. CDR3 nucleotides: TGCGCCAGCAGTGAGTCGTCCCTAGGCGGGGGCTATGGCTACACCTTC.

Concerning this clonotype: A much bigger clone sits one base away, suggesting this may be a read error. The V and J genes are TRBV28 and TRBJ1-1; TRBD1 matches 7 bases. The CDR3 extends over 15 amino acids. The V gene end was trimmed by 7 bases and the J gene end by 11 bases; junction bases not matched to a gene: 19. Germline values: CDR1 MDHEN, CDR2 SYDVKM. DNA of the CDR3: TGTGCCAGCACCGACAGGTTAGGAGGGGGCTCTTTGGCTTTCTTT. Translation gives CASTDRLGGGSLAFF.

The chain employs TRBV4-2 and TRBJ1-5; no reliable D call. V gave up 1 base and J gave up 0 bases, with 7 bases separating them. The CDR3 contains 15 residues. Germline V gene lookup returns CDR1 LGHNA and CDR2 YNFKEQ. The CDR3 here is CASSQGEYSNQPQHF. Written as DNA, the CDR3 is TGTGCCAGCAGCCAAGGGGAGTATAGCAATCAGCCCCAGCATTTT.

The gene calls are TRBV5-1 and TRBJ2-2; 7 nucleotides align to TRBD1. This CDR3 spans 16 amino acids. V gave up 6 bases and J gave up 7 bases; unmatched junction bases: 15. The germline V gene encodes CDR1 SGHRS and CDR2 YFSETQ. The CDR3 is CASTPPSTGLVGELFF. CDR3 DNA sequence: TGCGCCAGCACCCCCCCCTCGACAGGGTTGGTCGGGGAGCTGTTTTTT.

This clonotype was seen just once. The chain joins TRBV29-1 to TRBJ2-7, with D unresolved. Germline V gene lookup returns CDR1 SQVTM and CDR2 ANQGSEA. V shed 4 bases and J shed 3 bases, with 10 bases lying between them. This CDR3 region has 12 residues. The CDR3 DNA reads TGCAGCGTTGTGGATAGACACTACGAGCAGTACTTC. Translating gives CSVVDRHYEQYF.

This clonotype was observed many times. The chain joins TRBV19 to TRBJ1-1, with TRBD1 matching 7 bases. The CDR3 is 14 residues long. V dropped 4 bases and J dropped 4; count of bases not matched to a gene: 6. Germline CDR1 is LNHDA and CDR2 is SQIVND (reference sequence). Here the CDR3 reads CASSTNRGGTEAFF. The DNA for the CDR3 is TGTGCCAGTAGTACCAACAGGGGAGGCACTGAAGCTTTCTTT.

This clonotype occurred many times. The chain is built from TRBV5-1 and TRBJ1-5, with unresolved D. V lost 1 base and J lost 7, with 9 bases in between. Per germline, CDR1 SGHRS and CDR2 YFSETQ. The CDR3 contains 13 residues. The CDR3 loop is CASSLFPGQPQHF. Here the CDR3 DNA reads TGCGCCAGCAGCTTGTTCCCCGGCCAGCCCCAGCATTTT.

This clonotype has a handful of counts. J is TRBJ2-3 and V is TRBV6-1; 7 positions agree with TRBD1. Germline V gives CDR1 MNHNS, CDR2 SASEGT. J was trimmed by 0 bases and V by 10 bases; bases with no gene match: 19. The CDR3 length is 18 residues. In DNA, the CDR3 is TGTGCCACCGTGACTATATGGGGGACAGATGGGAGCACAGATACGCAGTATTTT. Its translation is CATVTIWGTDGSTDTQYF.

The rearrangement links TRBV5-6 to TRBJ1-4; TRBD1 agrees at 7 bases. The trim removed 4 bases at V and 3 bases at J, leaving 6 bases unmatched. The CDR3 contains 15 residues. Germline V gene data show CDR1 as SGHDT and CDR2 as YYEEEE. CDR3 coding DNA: TGTGCCAGCAGCCCATGGGACAGACCTAATGAAAAACTGTTTTTT. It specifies CASSPWDRPNEKLFF.

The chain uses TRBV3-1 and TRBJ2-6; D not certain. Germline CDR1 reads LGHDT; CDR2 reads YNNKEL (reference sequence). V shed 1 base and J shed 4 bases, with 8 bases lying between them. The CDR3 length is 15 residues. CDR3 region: CASSQGRPGANVLTF. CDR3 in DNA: TGTGCCAGCAGCCAAGGGAGACCCGGGGCCAACGTCCTGACTTTC.

CDR3 protein: CASSQREQGGAGEAFF. The CDR3 nucleotides are TGCGCCAGCAGCCAAAGGGAACAGGGGGGAGCGGGTGAAGCTTTCTTT. This chain connects TRBV4-1 to TRBJ1-1, with 8 bases matching TRBD1. This CDR3 is 16 amino acids long. Germline CDR1 MGHRA, CDR2 YSYEKL. The V gene end was trimmed by 2 bases and the J gene end by 7 bases; junction bases not matched to a gene: 12.

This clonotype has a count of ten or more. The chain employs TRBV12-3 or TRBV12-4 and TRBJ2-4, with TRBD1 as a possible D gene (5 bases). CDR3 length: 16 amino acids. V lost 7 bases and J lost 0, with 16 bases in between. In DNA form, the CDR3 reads TGTGCCAGCACGGATAACACAGGAATAGCCAAAAACATTCAGTACTTC. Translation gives CASTDNTGIAKNIQYF.

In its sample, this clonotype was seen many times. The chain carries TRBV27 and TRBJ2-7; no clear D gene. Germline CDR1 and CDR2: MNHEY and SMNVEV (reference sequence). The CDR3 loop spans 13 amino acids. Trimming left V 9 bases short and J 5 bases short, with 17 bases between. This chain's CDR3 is CASTSRFTDEQYF. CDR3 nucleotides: TGTGCCAGTACCAGCCGTTTTACCGACGAGCAGTACTTC.

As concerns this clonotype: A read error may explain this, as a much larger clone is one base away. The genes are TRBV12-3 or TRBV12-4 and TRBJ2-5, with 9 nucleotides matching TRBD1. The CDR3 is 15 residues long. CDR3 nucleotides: TGTGACGGCAGTTCAGTCACAGGGGGCTTGGAGACCCAGTACTTC. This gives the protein CDGSSVTGGLETQYF.

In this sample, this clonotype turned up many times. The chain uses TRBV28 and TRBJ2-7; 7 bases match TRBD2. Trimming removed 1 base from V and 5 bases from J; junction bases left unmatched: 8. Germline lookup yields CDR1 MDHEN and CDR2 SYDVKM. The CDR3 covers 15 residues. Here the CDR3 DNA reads TGTGCCAGCAGTTTATCCGGCGGGAGACAGAACGAGCAGTACTTC. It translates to CASSLSGGRQNEQYF.

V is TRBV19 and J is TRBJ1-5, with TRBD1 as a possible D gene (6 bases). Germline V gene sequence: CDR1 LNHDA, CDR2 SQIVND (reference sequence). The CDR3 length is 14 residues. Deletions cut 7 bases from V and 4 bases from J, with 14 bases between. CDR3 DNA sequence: TGTGCCAGTACACTACAGGGACCGAATCAGCCCCAGCATTTT. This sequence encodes CASTLQGPNQPQHF.

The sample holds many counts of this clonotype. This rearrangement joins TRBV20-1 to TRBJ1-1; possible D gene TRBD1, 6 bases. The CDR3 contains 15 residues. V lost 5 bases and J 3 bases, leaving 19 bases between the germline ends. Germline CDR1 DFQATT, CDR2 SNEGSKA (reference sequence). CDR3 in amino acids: CSAGSGTPPHTEAFF. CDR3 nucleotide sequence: TGCAGTGCTGGATCCGGGACACCACCGCACACTGAAGCTTTCTTT.

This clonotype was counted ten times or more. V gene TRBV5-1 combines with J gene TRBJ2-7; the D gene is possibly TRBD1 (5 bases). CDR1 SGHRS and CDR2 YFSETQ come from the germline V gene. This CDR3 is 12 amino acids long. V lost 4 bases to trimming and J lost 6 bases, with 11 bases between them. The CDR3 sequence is CASSGTGSEQYF. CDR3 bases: TGCGCCAGCAGCGGAACAGGAAGCGAGCAGTACTTC.

CDR3 DNA: TGCAGTGCTAGAGATTACAGGGGTCGACTAGCGGGAGGGCCGAACGAGCAGTACTTC. Translating gives CSARDYRGRLAGGPNEQYF. The chain links TRBV20-1 to TRBJ2-7, with 14 bases aligning to TRBD2. Germline V CDR1 and CDR2: DFQATT, SNEGSKA (reference sequence). The CDR3 length is 19 residues. The V gene end was trimmed by 0 bases and the J gene end by 5 bases; junction bases not matched to a gene: 15.

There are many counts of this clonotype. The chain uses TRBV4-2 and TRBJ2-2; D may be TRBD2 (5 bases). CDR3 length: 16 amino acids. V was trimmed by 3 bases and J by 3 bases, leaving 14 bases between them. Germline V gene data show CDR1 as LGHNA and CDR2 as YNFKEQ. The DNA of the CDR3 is TGTGCCAGCAGCCAGGCCCTCGGGATCGACACCGGGGAGCTGTTTTTT. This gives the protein CASSQALGIDTGELFF.

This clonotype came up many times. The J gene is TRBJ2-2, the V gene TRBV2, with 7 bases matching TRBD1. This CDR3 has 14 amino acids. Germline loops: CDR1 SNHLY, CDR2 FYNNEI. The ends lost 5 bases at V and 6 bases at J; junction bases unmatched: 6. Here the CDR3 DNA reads TGTGCCAGCAGTAAGACAGGGTCGGCCGGGGAGCTGTTTTTT. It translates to CASSKTGSAGELFF.

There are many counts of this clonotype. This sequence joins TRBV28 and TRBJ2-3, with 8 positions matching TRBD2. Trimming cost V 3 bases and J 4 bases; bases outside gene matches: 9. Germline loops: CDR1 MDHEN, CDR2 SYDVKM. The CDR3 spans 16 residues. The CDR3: CASSFELAGVADTQYF. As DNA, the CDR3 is TGTGCCAGCAGTTTTGAGCTAGCGGGCGTTGCAGATACGCAGTATTTT.

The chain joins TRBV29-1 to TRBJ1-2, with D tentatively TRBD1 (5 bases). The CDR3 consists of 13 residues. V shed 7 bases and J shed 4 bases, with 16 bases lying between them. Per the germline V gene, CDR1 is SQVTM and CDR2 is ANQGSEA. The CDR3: CSAGTAHIYGYTF. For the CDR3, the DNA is TGCAGCGCTGGGACCGCGCACATCTATGGCTACACCTTC.

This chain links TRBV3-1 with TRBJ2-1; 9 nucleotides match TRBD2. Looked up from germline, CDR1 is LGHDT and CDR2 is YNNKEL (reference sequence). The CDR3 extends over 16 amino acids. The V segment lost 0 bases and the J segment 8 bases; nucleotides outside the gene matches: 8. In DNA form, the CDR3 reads TGTGCCAGCAGCCAAGATTGGGGCGGGGGGGCCCATGAGCAGTTCTTC. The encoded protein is CASSQDWGGGAHEQFF.

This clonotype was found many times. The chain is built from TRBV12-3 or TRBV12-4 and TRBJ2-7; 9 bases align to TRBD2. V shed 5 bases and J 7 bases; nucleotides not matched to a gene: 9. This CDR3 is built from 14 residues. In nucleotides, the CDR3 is TGTGCCAGCAGTCCTAGCGGGGCCAGGCGGGAGCAGTACTTC. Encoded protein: CASSPSGARREQYF.